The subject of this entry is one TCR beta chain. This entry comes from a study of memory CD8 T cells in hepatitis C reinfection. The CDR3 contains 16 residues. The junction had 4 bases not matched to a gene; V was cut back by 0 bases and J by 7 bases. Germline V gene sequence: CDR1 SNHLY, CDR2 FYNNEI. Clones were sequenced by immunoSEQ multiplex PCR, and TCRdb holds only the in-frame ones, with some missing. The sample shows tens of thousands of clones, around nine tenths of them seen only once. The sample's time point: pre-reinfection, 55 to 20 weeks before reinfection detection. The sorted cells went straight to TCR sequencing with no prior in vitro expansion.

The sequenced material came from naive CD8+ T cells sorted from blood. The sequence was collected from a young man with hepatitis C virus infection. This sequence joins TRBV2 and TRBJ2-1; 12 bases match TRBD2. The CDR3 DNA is TGTGCCAGCAGTGAAGCGCTAGCGGGGGGGTTGAATGAGCAGTTCTTC. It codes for CASSEALAGGLNEQFF.